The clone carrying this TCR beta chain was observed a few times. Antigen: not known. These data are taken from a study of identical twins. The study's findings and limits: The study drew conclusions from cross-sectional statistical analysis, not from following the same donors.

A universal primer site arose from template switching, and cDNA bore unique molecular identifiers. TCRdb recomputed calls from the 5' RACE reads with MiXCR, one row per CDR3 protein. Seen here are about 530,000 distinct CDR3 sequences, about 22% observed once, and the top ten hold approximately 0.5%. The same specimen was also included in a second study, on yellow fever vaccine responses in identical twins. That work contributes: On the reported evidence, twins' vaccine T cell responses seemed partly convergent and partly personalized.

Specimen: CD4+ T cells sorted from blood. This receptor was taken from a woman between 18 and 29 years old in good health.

The CDR3 reads CASRLRAPAGKLFF. The CDR3 nucleotides are TGTGCCAGCAGACTGCGGGCCCCAGCCGGAAAACTGTTTTTT. The chain couples TRBV6-1 to TRBJ1-4; D is undetermined. V was cut by 6 bases and J by 10 bases, with 18 bases left in between. The CDR3 totals 14 residues. The germline V gene has CDR1 MNHNS and CDR2 SASEGT.